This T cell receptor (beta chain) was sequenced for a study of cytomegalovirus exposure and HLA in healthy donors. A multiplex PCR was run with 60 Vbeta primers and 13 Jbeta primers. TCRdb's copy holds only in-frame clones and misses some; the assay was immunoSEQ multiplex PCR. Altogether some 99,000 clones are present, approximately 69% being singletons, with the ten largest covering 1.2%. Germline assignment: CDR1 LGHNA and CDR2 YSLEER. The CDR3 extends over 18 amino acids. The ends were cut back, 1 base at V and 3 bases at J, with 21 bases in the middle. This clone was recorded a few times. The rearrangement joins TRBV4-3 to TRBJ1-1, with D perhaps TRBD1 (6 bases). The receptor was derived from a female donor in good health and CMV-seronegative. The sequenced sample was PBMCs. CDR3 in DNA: TGCGCCAGCAGCCAAGCGATCTCCAGGGGAATGTTGTACACTGAAGCTTTCTTT. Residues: CASSQAISRGMLYTEAFF.